Described below is a single TCR beta chain sequence and its context. Its antigen is as yet unknown. These data come from a study of shared clonotypes between healthy human individuals. Regarding the study as a whole: The diversity represented, both genetic and in exposure history, was limited by few donors.

TCRdb's copy holds only in-frame clones and misses some; the assay was immunoSEQ multiplex PCR. The table includes under 650,000 clones, less than 96% detected once. Germline V lookup: CDR1 SGHAT, CDR2 FQNNGV. There are 14 residues in the CDR3. V lost 7 bases and J lost 2, with 13 bases in between. The J gene is TRBJ2-3, the V gene TRBV11-2; D perhaps matches TRBD2 (5 bases). Sequencing was done on a sample of naive CD4+ T cells sorted from blood. The sample's subset: CD45RA+ positively selected. The clonotype was recovered from a woman between 25 and 40 years old in good health. The CDR3 DNA reads as TGTGCCAGCAAAACGGGGTCCTCCACAGATACGCAGTATTTT. Its translation is CASKTGSSTDTQYF.